A single sample gave rise to the 29 T cell receptor beta chains below, sequenced in a study of blood T cells in healthy people across ages. Primers used in a second PCR of roughly 7 to 12 cycles were a sample-barcoded 5' primer and a J-beta primer mix. TCRdb re-derived calls from the 5' RACE reads in MiXCR, one entry per CDR3 protein. This table holds 550,000 to 650,000 distinct CDR3 sequences, around 27% found once. These data were also filed under a second study, of T cells of mothers and their children.

The sample comprised blood. Receptors were obtained from a boy under 10 years old in good health.

This clonotype was seen a handful of times. This chain connects TRBV7-8 to TRBJ2-7; 7 positions agree with TRBD1. The CDR3 extends over 15 amino acids. The germline CDR1 and CDR2 sequences are SGHVS and FQNEAQ. Unmatched junction bases numbered 4, after V lost 0 bases and J lost 2 bases. The CDR3 DNA is TGTGCCAGCAGCTTAGCAGGGGGCCGCACCTACGAGCAGTACTTC. This encodes CASSLAGGRTYEQYF.

This sequence joins TRBV29-1 and TRBJ2-5, with 9 positions matching TRBD1. The assigned J gene may be wrong: the sequence end matches TRBJ2-1 better. Germline CDR1 and CDR2: SQVTM and ANQGSEA. The CDR3 covers 15 residues. The CDR3 sequence is CSVEPRDRDYNEQFF. The CDR3 coding sequence is TGCAGCGTGGAGCCCCGGGACAGGGACTACAATGAGCAGTTCTTC.

The chain uses TRBV20-1 and TRBJ2-3, with 8 nucleotides matching TRBD1. The germline V gene encodes CDR1 DFQATT and CDR2 SNEGSKA (reference sequence). The CDR3 totals 15 residues. V dropped 0 bases and J dropped 7; count of bases not matched to a gene: 9. The CDR3, as DNA: TGCAGTGCTAGAGATGGCGGACAGGGCGGGAATACGCAGTATTTT. This sequence encodes CSARDGGQGGNTQYF.

A few counts support this clonotype. V gene TRBV20-1 combines with J gene TRBJ2-4, with TRBD1 matching over 9 bases. Germline loops: CDR1 DFQATT, CDR2 SNEGSKA (reference sequence). The CDR3 is 15 amino acids. With 6 bases clipped from V and 1 base from J, the junction kept 7 bases outside the gene matches. CDR3 residues: CSAIPQGAAKNIQYF. The CDR3 nucleotides read TGCAGTGCAATCCCACAGGGGGCCGCCAAAAACATTCAGTACTTC.

The V and J genes are TRBV21-1 and TRBJ2-1; the D call TRBD1 from the table was never checked on the DNA. TRBV21-1 is termed a pseudogene. The CDR3 is 16 residues long. Here the CDR3 DNA reads TGTGCCAGCATCATGACTCGGGACAGAATCTACAATGAGCAGTTCTTC. It is translated as CASIMTRDRIYNEQFF.

The chain employs TRBV6-6 and TRBJ2-5, with 7 bases matching TRBD2. The trim removed 8 bases at V and 2 bases at J, leaving 5 bases unmatched. There are 13 residues in the CDR3. The V gene's germline CDR1 is MNHNY and CDR2 SVGAGI (reference sequence). This chain's CDR3 is CASREVGQETQYF. As DNA, the CDR3 is TGTGCCAGCCGGGAGGTGGGACAAGAGACCCAGTACTTC.

This clonotype was detected only a few times. V is TRBV3-1 and J is TRBJ2-4, with 7 bases identical to TRBD2. The CDR3 sequence is 13 residues long. With 0 bases clipped from V and 14 bases from J, the junction kept 7 bases outside the gene matches. Germline V gene sequence: CDR1 LGHDT, CDR2 YNNKEL (reference sequence). CDR3 nucleotides: TGTGCCAGCAGCCAAGATGGGTCGCTAGCGGAGTACTTC. Protein: CASSQDGSLAEYF.

This chain connects TRBV10-3 to TRBJ2-3; D call uncertain. The length of the CDR3 is 12 residues. Germline V gene sequence: CDR1 ENHRY, CDR2 SYGVKD. V was clipped by 2 bases and J by 5 bases, with 5 bases between them. For the CDR3, the DNA is TGTGCCATCAGTGAGACGGTAGATACGCAGTATTTT. Amino acid sequence: CAISETVDTQYF.

The chain is built from TRBV4-3 and TRBJ1-4; possible D gene TRBD1, 6 bases. This CDR3 has 15 residues. CDR1 LGHNA and CDR2 YSLEER come from the germline V gene. V gave up 5 bases and J gave up 7 bases, with 17 bases separating them. The CDR3 nucleotides read TGCGCCAGCAGCTCGCGGTGGCAGGGGATTGAAAAACTGTTTTTT. Encoded protein: CASSSRWQGIEKLFF.

This clonotype was detected a few times. CDR3 protein: CASSQAIGETQYF. In DNA form, the CDR3 reads TGCGCCAGCAGCCAGGCGATCGGGGAGACCCAGTACTTC. V usage is TRBV4-1 and J usage is TRBJ2-5; D uncertain. The ends were cut back, 3 bases at V and 5 bases at J, with 10 bases in the middle. The germline CDR1 and CDR2 sequences are MGHRA and YSYEKL. CDR3 length: 13 residues.

This clonotype was observed a handful of times. The chain uses TRBV15 and TRBJ2-1, with TRBD1 matching 8 bases. The CDR3 is 16 residues long. J gave up 3 bases and V 5 bases, and 9 bases lay outside the gene matches. CDR1 is LNHNV, CDR2 YYDKDF, per germline (reference sequence). Written as DNA, the CDR3 is TGTGCCACCAGCGATCGGACAGGGTCAAGCTACAATGAGCAGTTCTTC. This codes for CATSDRTGSSYNEQFF.

This chain links TRBV12-3 or TRBV12-4 with TRBJ2-3; perhaps D is TRBD1 or TRBD2 (5 bases each). V dropped 3 bases and J dropped 3 bases, with 13 bases sitting between them. CDR3 length: 15 residues. CDR3 in amino acids: CASSFYSGPTDTQYF. Here the CDR3 DNA reads TGTGCCAGCAGTTTCTACTCGGGACCAACAGATACGCAGTATTTT.

The chain is built from TRBV27 and TRBJ2-3; 13 positions agree with TRBD2. The V and J ends lost 5 bases and 10 bases, in that order; junction bases with no gene match: 6. Germline CDR1 reads MNHEY; CDR2 reads SMNVEV (reference sequence). The CDR3 has 14 residues. CDR3 loop: CASSPTSGGLAQYF. As DNA, the CDR3 is TGTGCCAGCAGTCCGACTAGCGGGGGGCTGGCGCAGTATTTT.

There are a few counts of this clonotype. The chain employs TRBV20-1 and TRBJ2-5; TRBD1 aligns across 10 bases. With V trimmed by 3 bases and J by 4 bases, 20 bases remained unmatched. CDR1 DFQATT and CDR2 SNEGSKA come from the germline V gene (reference sequence). CDR3 length: 19 amino acids. For the CDR3, the DNA is TGCAGTGCTAGGCTCCCCCGGACAGGGGGATATTGGGTTTCAGAGACCCAGTACTTC. Protein product: CSARLPRTGGYWVSETQYF.

The chain employs TRBV6-2 or TRBV6-3 and TRBJ1-5; the D is unclear. V shed 8 bases and J shed 10 bases, with 9 bases lying between them. CDR3 size: 10 residues. Germline CDR1 reads MNHEY; CDR2 reads SVGEGT. The CDR3 here is CASGLGPQHF. CDR3 in DNA: TGTGCCAGCGGCCTCGGACCCCAGCATTTT.

The chain combines TRBV5-1 with TRBJ2-2, with TRBD1 matching 9 bases. This CDR3 is 16 amino acids long. The J segment lost 3 bases and the V segment lost 4 bases, leaving 7 bases of the junction unmatched. From germline, CDR1 is SGHRS and CDR2 YFSETQ. In DNA, the CDR3 is TGCGCCAGCAGCCTGGACAGGGGATGGGACACCGGGGAGCTGTTTTTT. It is translated as CASSLDRGWDTGELFF.

A few counts support this clonotype. The genes are TRBV3-1 and TRBJ2-6; tentative D call: TRBD1 (5 bases). The CDR3 has 17 residues. The germline V gene has CDR1 LGHDT and CDR2 YNNKEL (reference sequence). Between the trimmed V and J ends, which lost 1 base and 1 base, there was a span of 11 bases. This CDR3 reads CASSQGGGLSGANVLTF. DNA for the CDR3: TGTGCCAGCAGCCAAGGGGGCGGTTTGTCTGGGGCCAACGTCCTGACTTTC. Using reference TRBV3-1 and TRBJ2-6 for the parts outside the CDR3, the full variable domain is DTAVSQTPKYLVTQMGNDKSIKCEQNLGHDTMYWYKQDSKKFLKIMFSYNNKELIINETVPNRFSPKSPDKAHLNLHINSLELGDSAVYFCASSQGGGLSGANVLTFGAGSRLTVL.

This clonotype was detected a few times. The V call is TRBV30, the J call TRBJ2-6, with D possibly TRBD1 on 6 matching bases. The CDR3 covers 13 residues. Germline V gives CDR1 GTSNPN, CDR2 SVGIG (reference sequence). The chain's CDR3 is CGQGSSGANVLTF. For the CDR3, the DNA is TGTGGTCAGGGGTCCTCTGGGGCCAACGTCCTGACTTTC.

The chain couples TRBV7-3 to TRBJ2-7; D might be TRBD2 (5 bases). The CDR3 has 15 amino acids. V lost 0 bases to trimming and J lost 6 bases, with 15 bases between them. CDR1 is SGHTA and CDR2 is FQGTGA in the germline V gene. CDR3 sequence reads: CASSLTGISEGEQYF. CDR3 DNA: TGTGCCAGCAGCTTAACCGGGATATCCGAAGGCGAGCAGTACTTC.

The chain couples TRBV15 to TRBJ2-2; no firm D call. The CDR3 is 14 amino acids. CDR1 and CDR2 (germline): LNHNV, YYDKDF (reference sequence). Trimming removed 0 bases from V and 1 base from J, with 3 bases in between. The CDR3 is CATSRDRNTGELFF. The CDR3 DNA reads TGTGCCACCAGCAGAGACAGGAACACCGGGGAGCTGTTTTTT.

This rearrangement joins TRBV6-5 to TRBJ1-1; D not resolved. The CDR3 is 12 residues long. CDR1 MNHEY and CDR2 SVGAGI come from the germline V gene. Trimming shortened V by 5 bases and J by 4 bases, and 8 bases separated the two germline ends. The CDR3 is CASSTMGTEAFF. In nucleotides, the CDR3 is TGTGCCAGCAGTACCATGGGCACTGAAGCTTTCTTT.

The chain couples TRBV19 to TRBJ2-4, with unresolved D. This CDR3 region has 12 residues. V was clipped by 1 base and J by 8 bases, with 6 bases between them. The germline V gene encodes CDR1 LNHDA and CDR2 SQIVND (reference sequence). The CDR3 bases are TGTGCCAGTAGTATAGCTGTGGACATTCAGTACTTC. Amino acid sequence: CASSIAVDIQYF. Combining the CDR3 with reference TRBV19 and TRBJ2-4 gives the whole variable domain DGGITQSPKYLFRKEGQNVTLSCEQNLNHDAMYWYRQDPGQGLRLIYYSQIVNDFQKGDIAEGYSVSREKKESFPLTVTSAQKNPTAFYLCASSIAVDIQYFGAGTRLSVL.

The gene calls are TRBV12-3 or TRBV12-4 and TRBJ1-5, with 9 bases that match TRBD1. Germline trimming cut 5 bases from V and 2 bases from J; bases unmatched to any gene: 4. The CDR3 extends over 15 amino acids. Here the CDR3 reads CASSTTGGRNQPQHF. CDR3 DNA sequence: TGTGCCAGCAGTACGACAGGGGGTCGCAATCAGCCCCAGCATTTT.

The table lists this clonotype with a few counts. The chain combines TRBV5-5 with TRBJ1-4; D remains unclear. The length of the CDR3 is 13 residues. V lost 2 bases and J 5 bases, leaving 7 bases between the germline ends. Germline V gene data show CDR1 as SGHKS and CDR2 as YYEKEE (reference sequence). The CDR3 here is CASSLGPNEKLFF. Written as DNA, the CDR3 is TGTGCCAGCAGCTTAGGACCGAATGAAAAACTGTTTTTT. Combining the CDR3 with reference TRBV5-5 and TRBJ1-4 gives the whole variable domain DAGVTQSPTHLIKTRGQQVTLRCSPISGHKSVSWYQQVLGQGPQFIFQYYEKEERGRGNFPDRFSARQFPNYSSELNVNALLLGDSALYLCASSLGPNEKLFFGSGTQLSVL.

This clonotype was observed a handful of times. The chain is built from TRBV29-1 and TRBJ1-2, with D maybe TRBD1 (5 bases). CDR1 is SQVTM, CDR2 ANQGSEA, per germline. CDR3 size: 13 residues. The V gene lost 3 bases and the J gene lost 7 bases, with 15 bases spanning the gap. The CDR3 DNA follows: TGCAGCGTTGAGTTTTCCATGCAGGGTGGCTACACCTTC. Protein sequence: CSVEFSMQGGYTF.

The gene calls are TRBV6-1 and TRBJ2-7; tentative D call: TRBD2 (6 bases). The CDR3 has 14 residues. The germline CDR1 and CDR2 sequences are MNHNS and SASEGT. V shed 8 bases and J shed 0 bases, with 14 bases lying between them. The CDR3 DNA reads TGTGCCAGCCTAGCGCAATACAACTCCTACGAGCAGTACTTC. This translates into CASLAQYNSYEQYF.

This clonotype was picked up a small number of times. This rearrangement joins TRBV7-3 to TRBJ2-5, with 7 bases matching TRBD2. The J segment lost 2 bases and the V segment lost 5 bases, leaving 2 bases of the junction unmatched. The CDR3 is 13 amino acids. CDR1 and CDR2 (germline): SGHTA, FQGTGA. CDR3 in DNA: TGTGCCAGCAGCGGCGGGAGTCAAGAGACCCAGTACTTC. Encoded protein: CASSGGSQETQYF.

This clonotype was found a few times. This chain connects TRBV29-1 to TRBJ2-2; D unclear. Between the trimmed V and J ends, which lost 3 bases and 0 bases, there was a span of 8 bases. From germline, CDR1 is SQVTM and CDR2 ANQGSEA. This CDR3 comprises 14 residues. For the CDR3, the DNA is TGCAGCGTTGAGGGCGCTTCGAACACCGGGGAGCTGTTTTTT. Protein: CSVEGASNTGELFF.

This clonotype was detected a few times. The chain carries TRBV11-2 and TRBJ1-4, with TRBD1 matching over 7 bases. CDR1 and CDR2 (germline): SGHAT, FQNNGV. Trimming cost V 3 bases and J 8 bases; bases outside gene matches: 9. The CDR3 is 15 residues long. CDR3 nucleotide sequence: TGTGCCAGCAGCTTCACGACAGGGAGGGGAGAAAAACTGTTTTTT. It yields the protein CASSFTTGRGEKLFF.